The 4 T cell receptor beta chains below were found in one sample sequenced in a study of blood T cell repertoires in COVID-19. Produced via immunoSEQ multiplex PCR; TCRdb's table is partial and in-frame only. Of about 60,000 clones in the sample, 88% were seen once. The material sequenced was peripheral blood. These receptors were taken from a man in his fifties or sixties with acute or convalescent COVID-19.

The chain employs TRBV2 and TRBJ1-5, with 9 bases identical to TRBD1. The CDR3 totals 14 residues. CDR1 is SNHLY and CDR2 is FYNNEI in the germline V gene. The V gene end was trimmed by 10 bases and the J gene end by 2 bases; junction bases not matched to a gene: 6. CDR3 sequence reads: CATGRDRGNQPQHF. The CDR3, as DNA: TGTGCCACCGGCCGGGACAGGGGCAATCAGCCCCAGCATTTT.

The gene calls are TRBV29-1 and TRBJ2-7, with 12 bases fitting TRBD2. Per the germline V gene, CDR1 is SQVTM and CDR2 is ANQGSEA. V was pared by 3 bases and J by 5 bases, with 5 bases of the junction left unmatched. This CDR3 is 14 amino acids long. For the CDR3, the DNA is TGCAGCGTTGACGCGACTAGCGGGAGTGACGAGCAGTACTTC. Translating it yields CSVDATSGSDEQYF.

The chain uses TRBV27 and TRBJ2-3, with D uncertain. The length of the CDR3 is 13 residues. CDR1 and CDR2 from the germline V gene are MNHEY and SMNVEV (reference sequence). V lost 7 bases, J lost 1 base, and 9 bases lay in between. DNA of the CDR3: TGTGCCAGCACAGTAATCGGCACAGATACGCAGTATTTT. Protein product: CASTVIGTDTQYF.

This clone was observed a single time. The gene calls are TRBV6-5 and TRBJ1-1; D might be TRBD1 (6 bases). The germline V gene has CDR1 MNHEY and CDR2 SVGAGI. This CDR3 spans 15 amino acids. V was clipped by 5 bases and J by 2 bases, with 15 bases between them. The CDR3 DNA reads TGTGCCAGCAGTCAGGGGACGGCTTTAAACACTGAAGCTTTCTTT. Amino acid sequence: CASSQGTALNTEAFF.